The TCR beta chain under discussion was sequenced for a study of beta chain features in type 1 diabetes (dated by TCRdb to the late 2010s). Background on the whole study: Mean age, gender distribution, total cell number and subset yield did not differ between patients and healthy donors. A total of roughly 99,000,000 sorted cells were examined across all samples, and the number of cells per subset was strongly correlated with RNA yield. In the study, TCRB repertoires of sorted circulating CD4+ T cell subsets from recently diagnosed type 1 diabetes patients were compared with those of matched healthy donors. Naive and central memory subsets were obtained from all 30 or so donors, but regulatory and stem cell-like memory subsets were isolated from only 8 patients and roughly 8 healthy donors. The investigation overall reported the following: At VDJ recombination sites, patients with type 1 diabetes made fewer insertions and deleted more nucleotides, a pattern implying thymic rearrangement abnormalities. Naive, central memory and regulatory TCRB repertoires appeared to be more similar among patients than among healthy donors. A moderate but significant shortening of TCRB CDR3 length was observed in type 1 diabetes patients in all four CD4+ subsets. Shorter templates might be favored by PCR, yet because patient and control samples were amplified and corrected together, any such skew would affect both groups equally. Because cDNA was sequenced instead of genomic DNA, activated cells with high expression could be over-represented, although the groups did not differ in activation or CD3 levels. Only small numbers of individuals were included in the HLA sub-analyses, which left unresolved whether HLA type had any influence on TCRB rearrangement.

All of the isolated RNA was reverse transcribed with the High Capacity cDNA Reverse Transcription Kit, so expressed TCRB transcripts were sequenced. Deep immunoSEQ sequencing was applied to naive, central memory and regulatory T cell samples, giving an average of roughly 3.5 million total reads per sample. Sorted cells were lysed in RLT buffer and RNA was extracted with DNase-treated RNeasy Micro or Mini kits, depending on cell number. Each cell subset was processed separately to prevent cross-contamination, with patient and healthy donor samples processed together. The immunoSEQ multiplex PCR was used to amplify TCRB sequences from cDNA, yielding 87-bp fragments that span the CDR3 region. Sequencing of the amplicons was done on the Illumina HiSeq platform. Per the authors' processing: PCR bias was computationally corrected using synthetic template baselines, reads within Hamming distance 2 were collapsed, and singletons that could not be merged were discarded. Reads were aligned against IMGT to assign V, D and J genes, CDR3 length and insertions or deletions at six rearrangement sites. Within each subset, clonotype counts were normalized to sorted cell number, after which true diversity and Gini coefficients were computed with the tcR R package. Repertoire sharing was quantified using the overlap coefficient calculated on TCRB nucleotide sequences. Out-of-frame TCRB sequences from naive cells were analyzed to stand in for the pre-selection repertoire. TCRdb holds this immuneACCESS table with in-frame rearrangements only. Some clones are missing; in checked studies, unresolved V genes explain under half, and the rest has no known cause. V, J and clone size derive from that table, while D and trimming were established from the DNA sequence. A total of under 900,000 clones appear in this sample, around a sixth of them only once. In total, the top ten clones hold 0.023% of the sample.

From the cysteine up to the phenylalanine, the CDR3 has a length of 14 residues. The DNA shown is the 42-base CDR3, in frame from base 1. From the germline V gene, CDR1 is SGHRS and CDR2 is YFSETQ. The junction carries 13 bases between V and J, which are trimmed by 2 bases and 6 bases respectively. A single peripheral blood draw of around 0.11 L on average was collected from each donor into heparinised tubes. A BD FACSAria II and a panel including CD45RO, CCR7, CD25, CD127, CD95 and CD27 were used to sort naive, central memory, regulatory and stem cell-like memory CD4+ T cells. All sorted populations exceeded 95% purity. Right away, PBMCs were isolated by Lymphoprep density gradient centrifugation and were stained directly, with no culture step. So that batch effects would be minimized, each experiment stained and sorted samples in pairs, pairing one healthy donor with one patient. Notes on this clone: Its antigen remains undetermined. No base quality values were provided; no much bigger clone lies one nucleotide off.

The chain uses TRBV5-1 and TRBJ2-3; the D call could be TRBD1 or TRBD2, with each sharing 5 bases. Sequenced: naive CD4+ T cells from blood. The cell subset or site tag for this specimen amounts to: true naive CD4+ T cells. The clonotype was recovered from a woman between 18 and 29 years old in good health. The bases read TGCGCCAGCAGCTTCCGGGACGGTAAGGATACGCAGTATTTT. Protein translation: CASSFRDGKDTQYF.